The 21 T cell receptor beta chains below all came from one sample that was sequenced in a study of post-analysis software for immune sequencing data. General observations from the study: Patients had higher frequencies than controls of five TRBV segments, including TRBV5-6, TRBV5-1 and TRBV20-1.

TCR beta cDNA libraries had unique molecular identifiers. Via MiXCR, TCRdb re-called the PCR reads, giving one row per CDR3 protein. The sample has 750,000 to 900,000 distinct CDR3 sequences, about half seen once. For these receptors, no antigen is known. Sequencing was carried out using blood. These receptors were obtained from a girl aged 10 to 17 with multiple sclerosis.

V gene TRBV9 combines with J gene TRBJ2-3; D not resolved. Germline V gene data show CDR1 as SGDLS and CDR2 as YYNGEE. V lost 0 bases, J lost 6 bases, and 17 bases lay in between. The CDR3 runs to 16 residues. CDR3 region: CASSVGDTQYGDTQYF. The CDR3 nucleotides read TGTGCCAGCAGCGTAGGGGATACACAGTATGGGGATACGCAGTATTTT.

The genes are TRBV29-1 and TRBJ1-1, with a tentative D call TRBD1 (6 bases). Germline V gives CDR1 SQVTM, CDR2 ANQGSEA. V lost 5 bases and J 11 bases, leaving 18 bases between the germline ends. The CDR3 is 12 residues long. CDR3 in amino acids: CSVRGHLGEAFF. The CDR3 nucleotides read TGCAGCGTTAGGGGACACCTCGGCGAGGCTTTCTTT.

This chain links TRBV12-3 or TRBV12-4 with TRBJ1-2; D remains unclear. The V end was cut by 5 bases, the J end by 4 bases, with 11 bases between. CDR3 length: 13 residues. The chain's CDR3 is CASSSQQPYGYTF. Written as DNA, the CDR3 is TGTGCCAGCAGTAGTCAACAGCCCTATGGCTACACCTTC.

This clonotype was counted a few times. The rearrangement links TRBV12-3 or TRBV12-4 to TRBJ1-1; D gene uncertain. The CDR3 runs to 12 residues. Trimming took off 4 bases at V and 4 bases at J, with 7 bases between the two ends. The CDR3 DNA follows: TGTGCCAGCAGTTCTACGGGCACTGAAGCTTTCTTT. Protein product: CASSSTGTEAFF.

This clonotype was detected once. The genes are TRBV7-3 and TRBJ2-6; D possibly uses TRBD1 or TRBD2 (5 bases each). Trimming pared 2 bases from V and 0 bases from J, leaving 11 bases between. This CDR3 comprises 17 residues. The germline CDR1 and CDR2 sequences are SGHTA and FQGTGA. Here the CDR3 reads CASSLGAGRSGANVLTF. The CDR3 region has the DNA TGTGCCAGCAGCTTAGGGGCGGGTCGCTCTGGGGCCAACGTCCTGACTTTC.

The rearrangement links TRBV7-2 to TRBJ2-5; D remains unclear. CDR3 length: 12 residues. From germline, CDR1 is SGHTA and CDR2 FQGNSA. V was cut by 2 bases and J by 11 bases, with 12 bases left in between. CDR3 amino acids: CASSLIAREQYF. CDR3 bases: TGTGCCAGCAGCTTAATAGCTCGTGAGCAGTACTTC.

The chain uses TRBV30 and TRBJ2-5; TRBD2 is a possible D gene (6 bases). The better agreement between TRBJ2-7 and the DNA end casts doubt on the J call. CDR3 size: 15 residues. Germline assignment: CDR1 GTSNPN and CDR2 SVGIG (reference sequence). The CDR3 here is CAWSVRGFLGYEQYF. Written as DNA, the CDR3 is TGTGCCTGGAGTGTACGGGGGTTCCTGGGGTACGAGCAGTACTTC.

This clonotype appeared many times. The J gene is TRBJ2-7, the V gene TRBV7-2, with TRBD1 matching over 9 bases. CDR3 size: 14 residues. The V gene end was trimmed by 5 bases and the J gene end by 1 base; junction bases not matched to a gene: 3. Germline CDR1 is SGHTA and CDR2 is FQGNSA. The CDR3 here is CASSPDRGSYEQYF. In DNA form, the CDR3 reads TGTGCCAGCAGCCCGGACAGGGGATCCTACGAGCAGTACTTC.

The chain recombines TRBV7-2 with TRBJ2-5, with D possibly matching TRBD1 (6 bases). Germline V gene sequence: CDR1 SGHTA, CDR2 FQGNSA. Trimming shortened V by 5 bases and J by 5 bases, and 12 bases separated the two germline ends. The CDR3 contains 13 residues. Written as DNA, the CDR3 is TGTGCCAGCAGCGTCCACAGGGTGGAGACCCAGTACTTC. Its translation: CASSVHRVETQYF.

This clonotype occurred a few times. The chain uses TRBV20-1 and TRBJ2-7; TRBD1 matches 9 bases. The CDR3 runs to 14 residues. CDR1 is DFQATT and CDR2 is SNEGSKA in the germline V gene (reference sequence). Losses at the gene ends were 1 base for V and 2 bases for J; bases not matched to a gene: 3. CDR3 nucleotide sequence: TGCAGTGCTAGAGCTGGGGACAGGGCCTACGAGCAGTACTTC. This encodes CSARAGDRAYEQYF.

This chain uses TRBV20-1 with TRBJ2-7; 11 bases are a match to TRBD1. Germline V gives CDR1 DFQATT, CDR2 SNEGSKA (reference sequence). V trimming: 3 bases; J trimming: 3 bases; junction bases outside the gene matches: 4. The length of the CDR3 is 14 residues. The CDR3: CSARGTGGIYEQYF. For the CDR3, the DNA is TGCAGTGCTAGGGGGACAGGGGGTATCTACGAGCAGTACTTC.

A single count supports this clonotype. This chain connects TRBV20-1 to TRBJ2-1; D is uncertain. V was clipped by 3 bases and J by 0 bases, with 9 bases between them. CDR1 is DFQATT, CDR2 SNEGSKA, per germline (reference sequence). The CDR3 runs 14 residues. This CDR3 reads CSASDLSSYNEQFF. The DNA for the CDR3 is TGCAGTGCTAGCGACCTAAGCTCCTACAATGAGCAGTTCTTC.

This clonotype was counted a few times. The chain couples TRBV6-6 to TRBJ2-5; D possibly corresponds to TRBD2 (7 bases). This CDR3 comprises 11 residues. Germline loops: CDR1 MNHNY, CDR2 SVGAGI (reference sequence). V dropped 10 bases and J dropped 7 bases, with 13 bases sitting between them. CDR3 coding DNA: TGTGCCACCGGGCGGGGGCGGACCCAGTACTTC. The encoded protein is CATGRGRTQYF.

This clonotype was detected only a few times. CDR3: CASSQVWVQETQYF. The CDR3 DNA follows: TGCGCCAGCAGCCAAGTCTGGGTTCAGGAGACCCAGTACTTC. The V call is TRBV4-3, the J call TRBJ2-7, with no clear D. Judging by the DNA end, TRBJ2-5 fits better; the J call may be wrong. The CDR3 runs 14 residues. The germline CDR1 and CDR2 sequences are LGHNA and YSLEER.

CDR3 residues: CASRPTSGANNEQFF. DNA for the CDR3: TGTGCCAGCAGACCCACTAGCGGAGCAAACAATGAGCAGTTCTTC. The rearrangement links TRBV2 to TRBJ2-1, with 8 bases lining up with TRBD2. Per germline, CDR1 SNHLY and CDR2 FYNNEI. The CDR3 spans 15 residues. V shed 6 bases and J 5 bases; nucleotides not matched to a gene: 9.

The J gene is TRBJ2-7, the V gene TRBV27; TRBD1 matches at 7 bases. The junction had 9 bases not matched to a gene; V was cut back by 6 bases and J by 4 bases. Germline assignment: CDR1 MNHEY and CDR2 SMNVEV (reference sequence). The CDR3 is 14 residues long. The CDR3 nucleotides are TGTGCCAGCAGGAAACAGGGGCCGGGATACGAGCAGTACTTC. It codes for CASRKQGPGYEQYF.

Regarding this clonotype: Just one base apart from a much larger clone, this may be a read error. The chain carries TRBV20-1 and TRBJ2-1; 10 bases are shared with TRBD2. V dropped 7 bases and J dropped 3; count of bases not matched to a gene: 9. The germline gives CDR1 DFQATT, CDR2 SNEGSKA (reference sequence). This CDR3 spans 15 amino acids. The CDR3 DNA is TGCAGTGTCCTAGTACGGACTAGCGGCTACAATGAGCAGTTCTTC. This sequence encodes CSVLVRTSGYNEQFF.

The rearrangement joins TRBV15 to TRBJ1-2, with D perhaps matching TRBD1 (5 bases). In germline, CDR1 is LNHNV, CDR2 YYDKDF (reference sequence). Trimming took 3 bases from V and 3 from J, leaving 14 bases between them. The CDR3 is made up of 15 amino acids. CDR3 in DNA: TGTGCCACCAGCAGCGGACAATCAAATCACTATGGCTACACCTTC. It codes for CATSSGQSNHYGYTF.

The chain couples TRBV24-1 to TRBJ2-1; D not certain. Looked up from germline, CDR1 is KGHDR and CDR2 is SFDVKD. The CDR3 runs to 13 residues. Trimming stripped 6 bases from V and 6 bases from J, with 11 bases between. For the CDR3, the DNA is TGTGCCACCAGTTCGCACTGGTCCAATGAGCAGTTCTTC. It encodes CATSSHWSNEQFF.

The chain uses TRBV7-2 and TRBJ2-6; D is undetermined. The germline CDR1 and CDR2 sequences are SGHTA and FQGNSA. The CDR3 runs to 13 residues. The germline V and J ends were trimmed by 5 bases and 13 bases, with 15 bases remaining between them. The CDR3 DNA sequence: TGTGCCAGCAGCGCCGCGGCTCTTGTGGTCCTGACTTTC. It codes for CASSAAALVVLTF.

This rearrangement joins TRBV13 to TRBJ2-3; D perhaps matches TRBD1 (6 bases). Germline-derived CDR1 and CDR2 are PRHDT and FYEKMQ (reference sequence). Trimming cost V 0 bases and J 3 bases, with 10 bases left between them. This CDR3 contains 15 residues. The CDR3 spells CASSLGFGQTDTQYF. In nucleotides, the CDR3 is TGTGCCAGCAGCTTAGGGTTCGGACAGACAGATACGCAGTATTTT.